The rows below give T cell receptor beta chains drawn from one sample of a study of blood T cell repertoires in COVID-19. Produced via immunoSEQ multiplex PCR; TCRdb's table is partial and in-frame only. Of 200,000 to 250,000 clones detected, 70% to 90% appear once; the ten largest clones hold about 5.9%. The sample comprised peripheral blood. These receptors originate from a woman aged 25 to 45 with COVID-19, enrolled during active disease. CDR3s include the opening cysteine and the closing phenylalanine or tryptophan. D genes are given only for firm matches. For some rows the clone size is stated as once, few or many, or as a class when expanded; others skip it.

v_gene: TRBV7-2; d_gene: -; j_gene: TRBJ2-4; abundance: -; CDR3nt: TGTGCCAGCAGCTTAGCTCGTACTCTAGCCAAAAACATTCAGTACTTC; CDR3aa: CASSLARTLAKNIQYF
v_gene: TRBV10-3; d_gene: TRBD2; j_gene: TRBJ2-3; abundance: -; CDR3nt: TGTGCCATCAGTGACGCGACTAGCGTAACTTTT; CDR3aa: CAISDATSVTF
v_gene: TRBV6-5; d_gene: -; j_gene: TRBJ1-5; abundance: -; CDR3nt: TGTGCCAGCAGCTACCTTCTAAATCAGCCCCAGCATTTT; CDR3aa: CASSYLLNQPQHF
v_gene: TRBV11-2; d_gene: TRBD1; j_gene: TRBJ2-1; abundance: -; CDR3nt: TGTGCCAGCAGGAGACCAGGGGGCAAGGACAATGAGCAGTTCTTC; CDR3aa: CASRRPGGKDNEQFF
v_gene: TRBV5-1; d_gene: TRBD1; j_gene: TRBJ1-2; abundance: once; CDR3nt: TGCGCCAGCAGCCCCAAAGGACAGGGGGACCCCACTAACTATGGCTACACCTTC; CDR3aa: CASSPKGQGDPTNYGYTF
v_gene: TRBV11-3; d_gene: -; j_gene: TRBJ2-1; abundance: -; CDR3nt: TGTGCCAGCAGCTCGGCGAGTCAGGGTGGGAATGAGCAGTTCTTC; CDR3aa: CASSSASQGGNEQFF
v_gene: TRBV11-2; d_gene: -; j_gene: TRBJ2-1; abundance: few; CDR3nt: TGTGCCAGCAGCTTACGACTAGTCCATGAGCAGTTCTTC; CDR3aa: CASSLRLVHEQFF
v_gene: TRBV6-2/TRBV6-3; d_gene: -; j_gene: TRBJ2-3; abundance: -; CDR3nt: TGTGCCAGCAGTTACTCTTCAGGTCTTCCAGATACGCAGTATTTT; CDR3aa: CASSYSSGLPDTQYF
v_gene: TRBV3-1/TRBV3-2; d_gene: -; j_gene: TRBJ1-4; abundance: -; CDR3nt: TGTGCCAGCAGCACTCAGTTCAGGGGATCTAATGAAAAACTGTTTTTT; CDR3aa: CASSTQFRGSNEKLFF
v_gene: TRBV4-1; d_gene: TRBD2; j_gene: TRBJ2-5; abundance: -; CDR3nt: TGCGCCAGCAGCCAAGGCCCAGCGGGAGGATGGGAGACCCAGTACTTC; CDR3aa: CASSQGPAGGWETQYF
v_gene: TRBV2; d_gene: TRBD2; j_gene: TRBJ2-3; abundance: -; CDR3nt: TGTGCCAGCAGCGAACTAGCGGGGGCCCCCGGTACGCAGTATTTT; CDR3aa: CASSELAGAPGTQYF
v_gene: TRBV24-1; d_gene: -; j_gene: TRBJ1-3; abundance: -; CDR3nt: TGTGCCACCAGTGAGGGGACTACGGGAAACACCATATATTTT; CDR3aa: CATSEGTTGNTIYF
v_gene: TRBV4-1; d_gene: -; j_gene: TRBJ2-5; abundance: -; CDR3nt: TGCGCCAGCAGTGGACTATTCGAACAAGAGACCCAGTACTTC; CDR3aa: CASSGLFEQETQYF
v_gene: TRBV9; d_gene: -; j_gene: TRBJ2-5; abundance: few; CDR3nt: TGTGCCAGCAGTGAGGAATTTGGGAGGAAGACCCAGTACTTC; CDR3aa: CASSEEFGRKTQYF
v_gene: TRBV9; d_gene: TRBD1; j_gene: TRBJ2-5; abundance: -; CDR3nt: TGTGCCAGCAGCTCGGGACAGGTCGAGACCCAGTACTTC; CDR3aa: CASSSGQVETQYF
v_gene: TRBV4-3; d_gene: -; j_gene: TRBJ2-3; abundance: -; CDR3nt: TGCGCCAGCAGCCAAGCCCTAGGAATAGATACGCAGTATTTT; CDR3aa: CASSQALGIDTQYF
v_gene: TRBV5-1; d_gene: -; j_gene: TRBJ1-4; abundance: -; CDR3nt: TGCGCCAGCAGCTTGGCTTTACGGGAAAAACTGTTTTTT; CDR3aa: CASSLALREKLFF
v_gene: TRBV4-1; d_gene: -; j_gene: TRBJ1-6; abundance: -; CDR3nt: TGCGCCAGCAGCCAATCCTTAGGACAGCGCTCCTATAATTCACCCCTCCACTTT; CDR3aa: CASSQSLGQRSYNSPLHF
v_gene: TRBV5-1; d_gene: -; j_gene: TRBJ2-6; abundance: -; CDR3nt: TGCGCCAGCAGCTTGGGATTAGTTTCTGGGGCCAACGTCCTGACTTTC; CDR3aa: CASSLGLVSGANVLTF
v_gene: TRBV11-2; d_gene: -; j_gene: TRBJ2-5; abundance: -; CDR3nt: TGTGCCAGCAGCGCGGGACACCAAGAGACCCAGTACTTC; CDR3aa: CASSAGHQETQYF
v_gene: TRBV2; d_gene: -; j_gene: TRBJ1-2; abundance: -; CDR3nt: TGTGCCAGCAGTGAAGCGTATCAGAACACCTTC; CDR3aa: CASSEAYQNTF
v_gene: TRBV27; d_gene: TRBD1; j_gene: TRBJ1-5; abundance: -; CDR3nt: TGTGCCAGCAGTCCGCGGACAGGCTATAGCAATCAGCCCCAGCATTTT; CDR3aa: CASSPRTGYSNQPQHF
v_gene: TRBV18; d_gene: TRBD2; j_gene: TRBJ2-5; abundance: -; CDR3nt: TGTGCCAGCTCCTCCTCGGGGGGGCATGAGACCCAGTACTTC; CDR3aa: CASSSSGGHETQYF
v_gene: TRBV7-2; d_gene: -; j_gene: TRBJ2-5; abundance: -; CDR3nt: TGTGCCAGCAGCTTCCAGGGGCTTGAGACCCAGTACTTC; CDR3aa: CASSFQGLETQYF
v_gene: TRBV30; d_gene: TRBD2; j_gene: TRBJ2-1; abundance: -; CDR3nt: TGTGCCTCGGAGCGGGATGTAGACAATGAGCAGTTCTTC; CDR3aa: CASERDVDNEQFF
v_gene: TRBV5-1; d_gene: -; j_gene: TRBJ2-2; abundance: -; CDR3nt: TGCGCCAGCAGCTTGTTCGGACAGTCGAACACCGGGGAGCTGTTTTTT; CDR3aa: CASSLFGQSNTGELFF
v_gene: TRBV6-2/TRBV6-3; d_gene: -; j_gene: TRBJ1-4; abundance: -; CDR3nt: TGTGCCAGCAGTTACAGCGGCAACAGTCCTAATGAAAAACTGTTTTTT; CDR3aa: CASSYSGNSPNEKLFF
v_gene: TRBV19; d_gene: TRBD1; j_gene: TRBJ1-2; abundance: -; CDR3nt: TGTGCCAGTAGTAATCGGGACAGGGGCGTTAGCTACACCTTC; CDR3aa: CASSNRDRGVSYTF
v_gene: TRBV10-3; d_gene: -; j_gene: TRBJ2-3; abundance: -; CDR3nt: TGTGCCATCAGTGTATCGGGGTCGCACACAGATACGCAGTATTTT; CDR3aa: CAISVSGSHTDTQYF
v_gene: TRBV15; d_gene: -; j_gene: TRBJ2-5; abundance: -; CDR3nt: TGTGCCACCAGCAGGGTAACAGGGTATAGGGAGACCCAGTACTTC; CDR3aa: CATSRVTGYRETQYF
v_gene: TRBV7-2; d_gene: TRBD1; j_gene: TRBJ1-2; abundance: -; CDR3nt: TGTGCCAGCAGCCACGGGACAGCCGCTAACTATGGCTACACCTTC; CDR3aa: CASSHGTAANYGYTF
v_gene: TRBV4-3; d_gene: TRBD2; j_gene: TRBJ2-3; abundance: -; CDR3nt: TGCGCCAGCAGCCAAGTCTCTGGGAGCGGGGGCACAGATACGCAGTATTTT; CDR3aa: CASSQVSGSGGTDTQYF
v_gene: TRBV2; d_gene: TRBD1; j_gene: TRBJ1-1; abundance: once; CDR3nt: TGTGCCAGCAGTTACAGGGGGCTCAACACTGAAGCTTTCTTT; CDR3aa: CASSYRGLNTEAFF